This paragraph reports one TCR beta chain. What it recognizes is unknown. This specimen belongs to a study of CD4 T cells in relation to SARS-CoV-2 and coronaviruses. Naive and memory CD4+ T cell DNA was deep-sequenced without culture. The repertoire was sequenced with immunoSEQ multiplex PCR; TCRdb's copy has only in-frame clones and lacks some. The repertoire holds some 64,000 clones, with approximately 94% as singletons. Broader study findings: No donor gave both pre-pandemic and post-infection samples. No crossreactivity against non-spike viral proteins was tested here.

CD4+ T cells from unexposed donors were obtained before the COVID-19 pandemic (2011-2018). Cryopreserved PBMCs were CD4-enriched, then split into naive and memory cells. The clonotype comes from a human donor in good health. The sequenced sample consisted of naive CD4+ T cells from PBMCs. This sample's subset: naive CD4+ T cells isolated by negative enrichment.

The DNA for the CDR3 is TGCGCCAGCAGCGGTGGCGGATGGGGGGTTCTGGGAAACACCATATATTTT. Translating gives CASSGGGWGVLGNTIYF. J is TRBJ1-3 and V is TRBV5-1, with D perhaps matching TRBD1 (5 bases). V was clipped by 4 bases and J by 4 bases, with 21 bases between them. Germline V gene lookup returns CDR1 SGHRS and CDR2 YFSETQ. The CDR3 has 17 residues.